Listed below are T cell receptor beta chains from one sample, sequenced in a study of blood T cell repertoires in COVID-19. Data came from immunoSEQ multiplex PCR; TCRdb stores just in-frame clones and leaves some out. The data hold around 300,000 clones, with 85% to 90% observed a single time. Material: peripheral blood. Receptors were obtained from a woman aged 50 to 65 with COVID-19, enrolled during active disease. Each CDR3 is given with its conserved first and last residue. The D gene is left open where the match is weak. Clone sizes are given selectively: once, few, many, or a class where the clone is expanded.

clone_size	d_call	j_call	v_call	cdr3_nt	cdr3_aa
NA	NA	TRBJ1-1	TRBV18	TGTGCCAGCTCACCGTCTTCGGCAGGGACAAGTAACACTGAAGCTTTCTTT	CASSPSSAGTSNTEAFF
NA	NA	TRBJ2-3	TRBV6-4	TGTGCCAGCAGTGACGGGAGCGGGCAGGGTGAAACAGATACGCAGTATTTT	CASSDGSGQGETDTQYF
NA	TRBD1	TRBJ1-2	TRBV10-3	TGTGCCATCAGTGAGGCAGGGGGCGCAGGTGGCTACACCTTC	CAISEAGGAGGYTF
NA	NA	TRBJ1-2	TRBV7-2	TGTGCCAGCAGCTCCGGGCGGGGGGGGCGGATTGGCTACACCTTC	CASSSGRGGRIGYTF
NA	TRBD2	TRBJ2-7	TRBV5-4	TGTGCCAGCAGCTTGGGGTCCGGACTAGCGACGTACGAGCAGTACTTC	CASSLGSGLATYEQYF
NA	TRBD2	TRBJ2-1	TRBV10-2	TGCGCCAGCACCCGGGGGGGTGGTCTATACTACAATGAGCAGTTCTTC	CASTRGGGLYYNEQFF
NA	TRBD1	TRBJ1-5	TRBV5-5	TGTGCCAGCACCCCGGACAGGGCTTTAAATCAGCCCCAGCATTTT	CASTPDRALNQPQHF
once	TRBD2	TRBJ2-1	TRBV12-5	TGTGCTAGTGGTTTGTTGGCGGGAGGGCCAAACAATGAGCAGTTCTTC	CASGLLAGGPNNEQFF
NA	TRBD2	TRBJ2-1	TRBV15	TGTGCCACCAGATTAGCGGGAGGGCTCTACAATGAGCAGTTCTTC	CATRLAGGLYNEQFF
NA	TRBD2	TRBJ2-1	TRBV19	TGTGCCAGTAGTATTGGGCTAGCGGCATACAATGAGCAGTTCTTC	CASSIGLAAYNEQFF
NA	NA	TRBJ2-3	TRBV5-1	TGCGCCAGCAGCTTGCGGGTTGGCGGGACCAGCACAGATACGCAGTATTTT	CASSLRVGGTSTDTQYF
once	NA	TRBJ2-1	TRBV7-6	TGTGCCAGCAGCTCCCGTGGAGGACTAGAGCAGTTCTTC	CASSSRGGLEQFF
NA	NA	TRBJ1-5	TRBV30	TGTGCCTGGAGTTATAGCAATCAGCCCCAGCATTTT	CAWSYSNQPQHF
NA	NA	TRBJ1-1	TRBV11-2	TGTGCCAGCAGCTTAGGTCCTGTGAACACTGAAGCTTTCTTT	CASSLGPVNTEAFF
NA	TRBD1	TRBJ1-2	TRBV4-3	TGCGCCAGCAGCCCAGGAACAGGGGGCAACTATGGCTACACCTTC	CASSPGTGGNYGYTF
once	TRBD1	TRBJ2-3	TRBV4-3	TGCGCCAGCAGCGTGTCAGGGGGCAGGACAGATACGCAGTATTTT	CASSVSGGRTDTQYF
NA	TRBD2	TRBJ2-7	TRBV7-9	TGTGCCAGCAGACATGGACTAGCGGGAGCAGGCGAGCAGTACTTC	CASRHGLAGAGEQYF
NA	NA	TRBJ2-7	TRBV9	TGTGCCAGCAGCGTAGGGGGGGACTCCTACGAGCAGTACTTC	CASSVGGDSYEQYF
NA	TRBD2	TRBJ2-3	TRBV20-1	TGCAGTGCTAGTAGGACTAGCGGGAGGAGGACAGATACGCAGTATTTT	CSASRTSGRRTDTQYF
NA	TRBD1	TRBJ1-5	TRBV6-1	TGTGCCAGCAGTGAAGAGGGGGCCCGGACCCAGCCCCAGCATTTT	CASSEEGARTQPQHF
few	TRBD1	TRBJ1-2	TRBV7-2	TGTGCCAGCACCACCCCGGGACAGGGGAGGGCTGGCTACACCTTC	CASTTPGQGRAGYTF
NA	NA	TRBJ2-6	TRBV9	TGTGCCAGCAGGGGGGCAGCCGTCCTGACTTTC	CASRGAAVLTF
NA	TRBD2	TRBJ2-5	TRBV13	TGTGCCAGCAGCCGGCGACTAGCGGCGCAAGAGACCCAGTACTTC	CASSRRLAAQETQYF
NA	NA	TRBJ2-2	TRBV5-1	TGCGCCAGCAGCCGACAGGAGAACACCGGGGAGCTGTTTTTT	CASSRQENTGELFF
NA	TRBD1	TRBJ2-5	TRBV12-5	TGTGCTAGTGGCTCACAGGGGTGGAGAAAGACCCAGTACTTC	CASGSQGWRKTQYF
once	NA	TRBJ2-3	TRBV29-1	TGCAGCGTTGTCCGGCGGGGTGGAGATACGCAGTATTTT	CSVVRRGGDTQYF
once	TRBD1	TRBJ2-7	TRBV23-1	TGCGCCAGCAGTCCCCCGTGTAGGTCGAGCGGACAGGGGCTCGACGAGCAGTACTTC	CASSPPCRSSGQGLDEQYF
NA	NA	TRBJ2-7	TRBV5-1	TGCGCCAGCAGCTTGGCGGGACTTAGTATCGAGTACTTC	CASSLAGLSIEYF
NA	TRBD2	TRBJ2-5	TRBV5-1	TGCGCCAGCAGCATCCTGGGGGGGGACCAAGAGACCCAGTACTTC	CASSILGGDQETQYF
NA	TRBD1	TRBJ1-1	TRBV18	TGTGCCAGCTCACCTTCGGGACAGGGGACTGAAGCTTTCTTT	CASSPSGQGTEAFF
NA	TRBD1	TRBJ2-7	TRBV19	TGTGCCAGTAGCCCCGCCGGGACAGGGCGGTACGAGCAGTACTTC	CASSPAGTGRYEQYF
once	TRBD2	TRBJ2-3	TRBV18	TGTGCCAGCTCCAAGAACCCGGGGGGAACGAGGACAGATACGCAGTATTTT	CASSKNPGGTRTDTQYF
NA	NA	TRBJ2-7	TRBV5-4	TGTGCCAGCAGCTTGGAAGGACAGTTCTCCTACGAGCAGTACTTC	CASSLEGQFSYEQYF
NA	TRBD2	TRBJ2-1	TRBV4-1	TGCGCCAGCAGCCAACCATGGGTTAGCGGGAGGAAGAATGAGCAGTTCTTC	CASSQPWVSGRKNEQFF
NA	TRBD2	TRBJ2-1	TRBV6-9	TGTGCCAGCAGTTCCAACACCGGGACTAGCGGGAGTATTTCCTACAATGAGCAGTTCTTC	CASSSNTGTSGSISYNEQFF
NA	TRBD1	TRBJ1-2	TRBV5-1	TGCGCCAGCAGATCAGACAGGGGATACGGCTACACCTTC	CASRSDRGYGYTF
NA	TRBD2	TRBJ2-1	TRBV3-1/TRBV3-2	TGTGCCAGCAGCCCGCTGAGGAGCGGGAGGGGCAATGAGCAGTTCTTC	CASSPLRSGRGNEQFF
NA	TRBD2	TRBJ2-1	TRBV4-2	TGTGCCAGCAGCCAAGACCCGCGGGAGGGCCCTAAAGGGCAGTTCTTC	CASSQDPREGPKGQFF
NA	TRBD2	TRBJ2-1	TRBV6-1	TGTGCCAGCAGTGAAACTAGCGGGAGCTCCTACAATGAGCAGTTCTTC	CASSETSGSSYNEQFF
NA	NA	TRBJ2-2	TRBV9	TGTGCCAGCAGCGGCGACGGGTTTTTGGGTAACGGGGAGCTGTTTTTT	CASSGDGFLGNGELFF
NA	NA	TRBJ1-2	TRBV9	TGTGCCAGCAGCGTAGCTCTGGGGCAAATCTATGGCTACACCTTC	CASSVALGQIYGYTF
NA	NA	TRBJ2-1	TRBV27	TGTGCCAGCAGTGTTCTTGGGGGGTACACAAGGTCCTCCTACAATGAGCAGTTCTTC	CASSVLGGYTRSSYNEQFF
once	NA	TRBJ1-5	TRBV6-1	TGTGCCAGCAGTGAGACGAAGTTTCGGGTCAATCAGCCCCAGCATTTT	CASSETKFRVNQPQHF
NA	NA	TRBJ1-6	TRBV19	TGTGCCAGTAGTATTCGGACGCTTATACCAGGGTCTGATTCACCCCTCCACTTT	CASSIRTLIPGSDSPLHF
NA	NA	TRBJ1-3	TRBV18	TGTGCCAGCTCGCTAGAAGGATACTCTGGAAACACCATATATTTT	CASSLEGYSGNTIYF
NA	TRBD2	TRBJ2-3	TRBV5-1	TGCGCCAGCAGCTCGGGGGGGACAGATACGCAGTATTTT	CASSSGGTDTQYF
NA	NA	TRBJ1-5	TRBV19	TGTGCCAGTAGTATTTGGCGGGGGGCCTCGAGCAATCAGCCCCAGCATTTT	CASSIWRGASSNQPQHF
once	TRBD2	TRBJ2-1	TRBV5-1	TGCGCCAGCAGCCCTAGCGGGCCCTCTTACAATGAGCAGTTCTTC	CASSPSGPSYNEQFF
NA	TRBD2	TRBJ2-7	TRBV27	TGTGCCAGCAGTTCGAGACTAGCGCCGTACGAGCAGTACTTC	CASSSRLAPYEQYF
NA	TRBD2	TRBJ2-7	TRBV7-9	TGTGCCAGCAGCGGGACTAGCGGGAGTATCGACGAGCAGTACTTC	CASSGTSGSIDEQYF
NA	NA	TRBJ1-2	TRBV7-2	TGTGCCAGCAGCCCCCCTGCAGGACAGTCGATTGGCTACACCTTC	CASSPPAGQSIGYTF
NA	NA	TRBJ2-7	TRBV30	TGTGCCTGGACAGGACAGACCGAGCAGTACTTC	CAWTGQTEQYF
NA	NA	TRBJ2-3	TRBV30	TGTGCCTGGACTCTCACAGGGATTAGCACAGATACGCAGTATTTT	CAWTLTGISTDTQYF
NA	TRBD2	TRBJ2-2	TRBV13	TGTGCCAGCAGCTTGAATCTGCGGGAGGCTACCGGGGAGCTGTTTTTT	CASSLNLREATGELFF
NA	NA	TRBJ1-1	TRBV5-1	TGCGCCAGCAGCGCGGACACATCGAACACTGAAGCTTTCTTT	CASSADTSNTEAFF
NA	NA	TRBJ2-3	TRBV12-5	TGTGCTAGTGGTTTGGGGATCGGAGGGAGCACAGATACGCAGTATTTT	CASGLGIGGSTDTQYF
few	NA	TRBJ2-2	TRBV6-5	TGTGCCAGCAGCAGGTTCCGGGATGCCGGGGAGCTGTTTTTT	CASSRFRDAGELFF